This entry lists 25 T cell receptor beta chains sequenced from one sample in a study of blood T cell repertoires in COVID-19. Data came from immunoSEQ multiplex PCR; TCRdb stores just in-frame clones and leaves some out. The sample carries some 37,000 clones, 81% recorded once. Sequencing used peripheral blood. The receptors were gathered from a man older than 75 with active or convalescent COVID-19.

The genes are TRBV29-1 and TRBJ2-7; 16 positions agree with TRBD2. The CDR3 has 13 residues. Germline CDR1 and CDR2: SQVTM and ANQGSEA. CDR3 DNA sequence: TGCAGTGGGACTAGCGGGAGGGCCTACGAGCAGTACTTC. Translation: CSGTSGRAYEQYF.

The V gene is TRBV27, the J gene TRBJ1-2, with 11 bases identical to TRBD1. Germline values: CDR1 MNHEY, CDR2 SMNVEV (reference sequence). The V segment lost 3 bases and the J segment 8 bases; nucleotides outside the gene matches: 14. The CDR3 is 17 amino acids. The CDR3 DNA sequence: TGTGCCAGCAGTTTTTACCCCCCAACGGACAGGGGGCAAGGCTACACCTTC. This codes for CASSFYPPTDRGQGYTF.

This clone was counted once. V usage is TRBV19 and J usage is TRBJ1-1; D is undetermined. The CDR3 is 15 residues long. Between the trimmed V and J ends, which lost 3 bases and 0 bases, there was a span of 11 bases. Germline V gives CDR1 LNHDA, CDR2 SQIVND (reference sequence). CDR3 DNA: TGTGCCAGTAGTATCCAGGAAGCCATGAACACTGAAGCTTTCTTT. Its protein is CASSIQEAMNTEAFF.

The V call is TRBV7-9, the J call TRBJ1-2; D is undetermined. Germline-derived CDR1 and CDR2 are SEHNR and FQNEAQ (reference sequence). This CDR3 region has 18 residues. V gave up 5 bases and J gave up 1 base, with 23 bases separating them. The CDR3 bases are TGTGCCAGCAGCCCGACCACACCTAATAGGGAGGGTAACTATGGCTACACCTTC. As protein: CASSPTTPNREGNYGYTF. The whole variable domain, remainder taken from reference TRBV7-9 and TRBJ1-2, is DTGVSQNPRHKITKRGQNVTFRCDPISEHNRLYWYRQTLGQGPEFLTYFQNEAQLEKSRLLSDRFSAERPKGSFSTLEIQRTEQGDSAMYLCASSPTTPNREGNYGYTFGSGTRLTVV.

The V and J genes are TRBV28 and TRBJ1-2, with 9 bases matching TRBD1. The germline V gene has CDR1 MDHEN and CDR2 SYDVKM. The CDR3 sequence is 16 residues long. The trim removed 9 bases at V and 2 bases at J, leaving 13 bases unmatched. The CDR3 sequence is CASSPGTGHVNYGYTF. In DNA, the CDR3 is TGTGCCAGTTCCCCCGGGACAGGGCACGTGAACTATGGCTACACCTTC.

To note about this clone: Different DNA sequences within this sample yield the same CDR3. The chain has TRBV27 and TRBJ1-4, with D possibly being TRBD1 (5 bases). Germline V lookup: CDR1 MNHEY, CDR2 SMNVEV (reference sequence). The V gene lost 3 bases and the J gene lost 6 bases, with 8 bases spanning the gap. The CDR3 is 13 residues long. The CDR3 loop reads CASSFSGYEKLFF. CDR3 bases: TGTGCCAGCAGTTTCTCAGGGTATGAAAAACTGTTTTTT.

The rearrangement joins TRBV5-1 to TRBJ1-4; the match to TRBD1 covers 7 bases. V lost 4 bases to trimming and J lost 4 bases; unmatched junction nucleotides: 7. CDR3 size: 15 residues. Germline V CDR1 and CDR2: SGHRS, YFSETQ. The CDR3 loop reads CASSEGTAFNEKLFF. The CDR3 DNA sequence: TGCGCCAGCAGCGAGGGGACAGCCTTTAATGAAAAACTGTTTTTT.

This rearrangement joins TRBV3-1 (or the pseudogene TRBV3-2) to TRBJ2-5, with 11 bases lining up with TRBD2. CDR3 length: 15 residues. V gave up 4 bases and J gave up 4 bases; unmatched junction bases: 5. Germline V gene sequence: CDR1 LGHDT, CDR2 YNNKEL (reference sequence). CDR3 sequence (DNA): TGTGCCAGCAGCCTAGCGGGGGGGCCGGGAGAGACCCAGTACTTC. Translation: CASSLAGGPGETQYF.

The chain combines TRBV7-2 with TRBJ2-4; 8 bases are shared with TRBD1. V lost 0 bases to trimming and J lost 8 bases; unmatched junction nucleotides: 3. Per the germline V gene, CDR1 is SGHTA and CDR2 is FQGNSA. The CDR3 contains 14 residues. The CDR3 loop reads CASSLADREDIQYF. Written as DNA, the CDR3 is TGTGCCAGCAGCTTAGCGGACAGGGAGGACATTCAGTACTTC.

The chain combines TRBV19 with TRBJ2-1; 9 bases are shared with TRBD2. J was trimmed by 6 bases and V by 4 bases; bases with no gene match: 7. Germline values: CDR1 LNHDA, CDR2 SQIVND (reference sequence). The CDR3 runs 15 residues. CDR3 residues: CASSRKSSGGNEQFF. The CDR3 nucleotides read TGTGCCAGTAGTAGAAAGAGTAGCGGGGGCAATGAGCAGTTCTTC. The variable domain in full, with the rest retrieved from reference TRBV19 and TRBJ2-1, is DGGITQSPKYLFRKEGQNVTLSCEQNLNHDAMYWYRQDPGQGLRLIYYSQIVNDFQKGDIAEGYSVSREKKESFPLTVTSAQKNPTAFYLCASSRKSSGGNEQFFGPGTRLTVL.

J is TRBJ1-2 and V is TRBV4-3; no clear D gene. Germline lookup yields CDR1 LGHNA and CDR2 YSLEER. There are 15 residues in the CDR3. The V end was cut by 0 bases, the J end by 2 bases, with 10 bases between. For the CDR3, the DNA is TGCGCCAGCAGCCAAGATTTTCGCGGGAACTATGGCTACACCTTC. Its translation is CASSQDFRGNYGYTF.

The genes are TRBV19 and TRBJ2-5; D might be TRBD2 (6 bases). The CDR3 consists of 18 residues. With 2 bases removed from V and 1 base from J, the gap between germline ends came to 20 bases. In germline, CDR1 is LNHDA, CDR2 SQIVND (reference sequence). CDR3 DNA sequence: TGTGCCAGTAGTATATTTTCAGTAGGAACTAGCAGCCAAGAGACCCAGTACTTC. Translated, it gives CASSIFSVGTSSQETQYF.

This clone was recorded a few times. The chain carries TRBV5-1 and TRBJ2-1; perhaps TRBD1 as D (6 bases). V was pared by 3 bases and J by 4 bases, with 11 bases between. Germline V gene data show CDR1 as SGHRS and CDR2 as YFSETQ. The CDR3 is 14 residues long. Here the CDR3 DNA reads TGCGCCAGCAGCTCCAGGACAGCTTACAATGAGCAGTTCTTC. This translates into CASSSRTAYNEQFF.

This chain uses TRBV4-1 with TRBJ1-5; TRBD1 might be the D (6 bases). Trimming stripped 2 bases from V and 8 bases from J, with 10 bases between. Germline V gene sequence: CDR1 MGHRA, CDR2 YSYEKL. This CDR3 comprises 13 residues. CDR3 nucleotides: TGCGCCAGCAGCCAAACAGGGTCGGAGCCCCAGCATTTT. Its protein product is CASSQTGSEPQHF.

This chain's CDR3 is CASSEVTGPRSYQPQHF. The DNA of the CDR3 is TGTGCCAGCAGTGAAGTCACAGGGCCCAGATCGTATCAGCCCCAGCATTTT. V gene TRBV6-1 combines with J gene TRBJ1-5; D possibly corresponds to TRBD1 (6 bases). Trimming pared 1 base from V and 5 bases from J, leaving 18 bases between. CDR1 and CDR2 from the germline V gene are MNHNS and SASEGT. The CDR3 spans 17 residues.

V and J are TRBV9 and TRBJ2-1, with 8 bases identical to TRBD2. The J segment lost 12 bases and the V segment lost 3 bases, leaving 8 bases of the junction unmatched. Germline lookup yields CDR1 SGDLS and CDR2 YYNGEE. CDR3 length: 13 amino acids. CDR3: CASSGTIAGRQFF. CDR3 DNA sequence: TGTGCCAGCAGCGGGACAATAGCGGGGCGGCAGTTCTTC. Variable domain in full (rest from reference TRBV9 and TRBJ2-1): DSGVTQTPKHLITATGQRVTLRCSPRSGDLSVYWYQQSLDQGLQFLIQYYNGEERAKGNILERFSAQQFPDLHSELNLSSLELGDSALYFCASSGTIAGRQFFGPGTRLTVL.

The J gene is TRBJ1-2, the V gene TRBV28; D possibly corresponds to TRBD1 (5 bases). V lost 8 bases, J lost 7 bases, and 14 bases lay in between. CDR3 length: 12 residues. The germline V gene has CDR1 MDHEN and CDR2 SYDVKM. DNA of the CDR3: TGTGCCAGCCACACCCCTAGGGGTGGCTACACCTTC. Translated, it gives CASHTPRGGYTF.

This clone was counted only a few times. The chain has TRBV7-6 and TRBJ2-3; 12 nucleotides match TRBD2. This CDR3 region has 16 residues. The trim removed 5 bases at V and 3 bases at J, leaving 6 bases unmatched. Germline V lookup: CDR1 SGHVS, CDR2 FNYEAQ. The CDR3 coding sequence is TGTGCCAGCAGCACCGGCACTAGCGGGAGGACAGATACGCAGTATTTT. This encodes CASSTGTSGRTDTQYF.

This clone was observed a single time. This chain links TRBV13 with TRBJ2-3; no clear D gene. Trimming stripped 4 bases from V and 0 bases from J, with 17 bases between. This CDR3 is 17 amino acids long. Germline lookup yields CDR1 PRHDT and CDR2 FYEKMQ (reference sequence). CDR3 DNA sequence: TGTGCCAGCAGCTCCTCGGGTGGGTTTGCTAGCACAGATACGCAGTATTTT. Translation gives CASSSSGGFASTDTQYF.

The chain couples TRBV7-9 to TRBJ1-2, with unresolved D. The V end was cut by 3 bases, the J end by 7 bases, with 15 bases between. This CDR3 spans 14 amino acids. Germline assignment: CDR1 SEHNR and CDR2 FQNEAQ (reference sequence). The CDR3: CASSLSSGVLGYTF. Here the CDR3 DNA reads TGTGCCAGCAGCTTGTCGTCCGGGGTCCTTGGCTACACCTTC.

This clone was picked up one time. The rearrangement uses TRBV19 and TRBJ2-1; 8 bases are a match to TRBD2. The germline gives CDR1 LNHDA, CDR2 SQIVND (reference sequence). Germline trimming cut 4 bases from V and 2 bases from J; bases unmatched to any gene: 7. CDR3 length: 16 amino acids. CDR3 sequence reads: CASSTPAGETYNEQFF. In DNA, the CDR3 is TGTGCCAGTAGTACCCCAGCGGGGGAGACCTACAATGAGCAGTTCTTC. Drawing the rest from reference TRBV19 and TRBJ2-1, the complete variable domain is DGGITQSPKYLFRKEGQNVTLSCEQNLNHDAMYWYRQDPGQGLRLIYYSQIVNDFQKGDIAEGYSVSREKKESFPLTVTSAQKNPTAFYLCASSTPAGETYNEQFFGPGTRLTVL.

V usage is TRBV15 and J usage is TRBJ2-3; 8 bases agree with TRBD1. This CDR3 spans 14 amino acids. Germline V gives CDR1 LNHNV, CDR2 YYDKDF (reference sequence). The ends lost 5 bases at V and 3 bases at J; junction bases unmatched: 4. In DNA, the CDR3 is TGTGCCACCAGCGACAGGGGTCAAACAGATACGCAGTATTTT. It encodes CATSDRGQTDTQYF.

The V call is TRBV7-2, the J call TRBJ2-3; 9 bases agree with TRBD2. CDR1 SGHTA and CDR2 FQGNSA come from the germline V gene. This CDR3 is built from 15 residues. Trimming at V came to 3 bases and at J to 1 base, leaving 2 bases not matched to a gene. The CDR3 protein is CASSFQRGGTDTQYF. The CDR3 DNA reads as TGTGCCAGCAGCTTTCAGCGGGGGGGCACAGATACGCAGTATTTT. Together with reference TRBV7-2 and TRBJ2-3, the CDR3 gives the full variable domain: GAGVSQSPSNKVTEKGKDVELRCDPISGHTALYWYRQSLGQGLEFLIYFQGNSAPDKSGLPSDRFSAERTGGSVSTLTIQRTQQEDSAVYLCASSFQRGGTDTQYFGPGTRLTVL.

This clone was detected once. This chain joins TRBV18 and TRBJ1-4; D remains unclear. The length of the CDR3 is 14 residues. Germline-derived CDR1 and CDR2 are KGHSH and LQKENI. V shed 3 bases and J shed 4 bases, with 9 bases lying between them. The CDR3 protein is CASSPVASNEKLFF. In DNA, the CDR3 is TGTGCCAGCTCACCGGTCGCGAGTAATGAAAAACTGTTTTTT.

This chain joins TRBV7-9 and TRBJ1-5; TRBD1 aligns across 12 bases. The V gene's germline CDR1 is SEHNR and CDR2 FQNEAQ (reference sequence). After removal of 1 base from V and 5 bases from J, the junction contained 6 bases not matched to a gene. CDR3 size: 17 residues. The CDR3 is CASSLGDRGRNDQPQHF. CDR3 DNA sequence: TGTGCCAGCAGCTTAGGGGACAGGGGGCGAAACGATCAGCCCCAGCATTTT.